The present T cell receptor beta chain was sequenced within a study of STAT3 mutations in large granular lymphocyte leukemia. Study details: More than half of T-LGLL patients received immunosuppressive therapy. Points from the study as a whole: Every T-cell large granular lymphocyte leukemia patient had at least one immunodominant TCR beta clonotype. A small but highly pathogenic clone may have been missed.

CDR1 is SGHRS, CDR2 YFSETQ, per germline. CDR3 length: 14 amino acids. Trimming at V came to 9 bases and at J to 9 bases, leaving 9 bases not matched to a gene. Assay used: immunoSEQ multiplex PCR; TCRdb lists only in-frame clones, some missing. Altogether over 2,500 clones are present, approximately 90% being singletons, with the ten largest covering 85% to 95%. In the case of this clone: The antigen is undetermined.

This TCR derives from a woman in her seventies with T-cell large granular lymphocyte leukemia. Some clones in this sample may be carry-over from other donors' samples. Sequencing was done on a sample of peripheral blood mononuclear cells. The chain joins TRBV5-1 to TRBJ2-1; 13 bases align to TRBD2. CDR3 in amino acids: CATTGTSGASEQFF. DNA of the CDR3: TGCGCCACTACCGGGACTAGCGGGGCCAGTGAGCAGTTCTTC.